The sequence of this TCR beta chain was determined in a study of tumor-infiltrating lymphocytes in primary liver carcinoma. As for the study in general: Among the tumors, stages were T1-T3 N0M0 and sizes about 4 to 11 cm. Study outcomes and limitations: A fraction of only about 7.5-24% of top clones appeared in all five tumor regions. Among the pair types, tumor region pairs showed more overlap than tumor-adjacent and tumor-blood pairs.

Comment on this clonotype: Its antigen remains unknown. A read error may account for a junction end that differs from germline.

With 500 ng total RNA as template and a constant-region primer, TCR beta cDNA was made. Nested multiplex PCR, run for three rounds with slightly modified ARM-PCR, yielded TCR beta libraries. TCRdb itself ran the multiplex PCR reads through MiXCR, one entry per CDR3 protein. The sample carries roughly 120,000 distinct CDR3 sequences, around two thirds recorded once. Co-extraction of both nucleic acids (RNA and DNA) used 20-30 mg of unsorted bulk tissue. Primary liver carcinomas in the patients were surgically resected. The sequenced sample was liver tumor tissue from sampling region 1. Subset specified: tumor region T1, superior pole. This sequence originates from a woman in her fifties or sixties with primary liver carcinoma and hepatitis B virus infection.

Here the CDR3 reads CASSIDLGNTDTQYF. In DNA, the CDR3 is TGTGCCAGCAGCATAGATCTAGGTAATACTGATACGCAGTATTTT. The chain carries TRBV11-2 and TRBJ2-3; D is unresolved. The CDR3 is 15 residues long. Germline CDR1 SGHAT, CDR2 FQNNGV.